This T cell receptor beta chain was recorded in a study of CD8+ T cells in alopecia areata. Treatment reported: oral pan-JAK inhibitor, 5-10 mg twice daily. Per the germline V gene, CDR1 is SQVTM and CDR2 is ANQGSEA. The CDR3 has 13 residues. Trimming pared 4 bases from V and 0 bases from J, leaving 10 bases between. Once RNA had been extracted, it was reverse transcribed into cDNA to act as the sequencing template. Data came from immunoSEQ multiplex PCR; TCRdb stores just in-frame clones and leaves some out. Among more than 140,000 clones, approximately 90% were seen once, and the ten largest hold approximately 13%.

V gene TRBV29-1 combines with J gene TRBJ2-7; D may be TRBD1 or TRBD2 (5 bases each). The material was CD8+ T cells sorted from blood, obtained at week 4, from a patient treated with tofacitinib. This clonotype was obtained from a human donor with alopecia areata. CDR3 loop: CSVGEGPSYEQYF. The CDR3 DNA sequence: TGCAGCGTTGGAGAGGGGCCCTCCTACGAGCAGTACTTC.